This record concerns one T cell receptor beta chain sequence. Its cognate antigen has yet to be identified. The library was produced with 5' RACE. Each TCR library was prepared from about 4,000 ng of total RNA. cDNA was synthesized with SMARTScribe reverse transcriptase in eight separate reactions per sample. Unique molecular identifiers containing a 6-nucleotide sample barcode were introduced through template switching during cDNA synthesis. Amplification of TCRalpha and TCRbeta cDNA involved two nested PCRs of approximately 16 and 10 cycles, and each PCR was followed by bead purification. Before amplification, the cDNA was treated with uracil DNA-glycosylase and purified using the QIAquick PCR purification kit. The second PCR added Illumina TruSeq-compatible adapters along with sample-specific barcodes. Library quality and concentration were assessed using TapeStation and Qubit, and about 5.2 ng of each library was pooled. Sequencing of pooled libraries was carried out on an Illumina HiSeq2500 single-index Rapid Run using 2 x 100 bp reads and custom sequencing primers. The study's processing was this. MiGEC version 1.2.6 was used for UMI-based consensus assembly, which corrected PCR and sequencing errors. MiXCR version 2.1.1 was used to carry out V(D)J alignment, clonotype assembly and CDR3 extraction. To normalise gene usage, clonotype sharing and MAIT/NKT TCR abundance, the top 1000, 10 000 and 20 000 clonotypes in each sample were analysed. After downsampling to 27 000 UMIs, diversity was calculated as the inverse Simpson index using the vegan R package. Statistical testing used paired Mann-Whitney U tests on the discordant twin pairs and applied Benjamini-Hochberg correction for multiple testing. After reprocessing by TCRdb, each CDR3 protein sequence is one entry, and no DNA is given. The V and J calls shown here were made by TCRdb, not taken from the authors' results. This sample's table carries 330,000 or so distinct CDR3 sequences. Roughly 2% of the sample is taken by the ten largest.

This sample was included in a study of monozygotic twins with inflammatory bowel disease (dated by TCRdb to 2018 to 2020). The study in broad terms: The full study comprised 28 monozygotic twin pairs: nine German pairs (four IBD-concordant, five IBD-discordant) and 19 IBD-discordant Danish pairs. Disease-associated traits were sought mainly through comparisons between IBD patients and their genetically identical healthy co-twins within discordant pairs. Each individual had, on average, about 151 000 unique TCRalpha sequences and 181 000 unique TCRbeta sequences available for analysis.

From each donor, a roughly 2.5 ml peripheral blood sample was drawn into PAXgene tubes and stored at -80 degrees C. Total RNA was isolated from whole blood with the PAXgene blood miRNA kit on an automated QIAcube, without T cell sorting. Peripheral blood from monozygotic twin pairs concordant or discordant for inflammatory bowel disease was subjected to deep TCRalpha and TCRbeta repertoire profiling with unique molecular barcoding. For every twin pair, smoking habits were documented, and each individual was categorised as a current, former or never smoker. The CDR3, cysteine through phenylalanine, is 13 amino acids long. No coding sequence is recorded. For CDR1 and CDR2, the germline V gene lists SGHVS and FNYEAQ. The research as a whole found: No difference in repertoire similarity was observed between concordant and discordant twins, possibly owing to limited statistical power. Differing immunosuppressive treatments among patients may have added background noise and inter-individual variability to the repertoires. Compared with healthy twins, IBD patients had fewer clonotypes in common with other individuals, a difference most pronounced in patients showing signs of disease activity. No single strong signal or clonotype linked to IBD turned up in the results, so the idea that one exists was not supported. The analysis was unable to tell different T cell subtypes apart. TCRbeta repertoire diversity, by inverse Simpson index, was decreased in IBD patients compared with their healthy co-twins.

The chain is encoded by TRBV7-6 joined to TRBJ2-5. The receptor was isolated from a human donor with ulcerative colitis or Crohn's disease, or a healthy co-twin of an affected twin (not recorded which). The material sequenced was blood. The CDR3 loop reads CASSLALRETQYF. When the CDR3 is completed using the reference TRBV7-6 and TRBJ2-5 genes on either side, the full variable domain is GAGVSQSPRYKVTKRGQDVALRCDPISGHVSLYWYRQALGQGPEFLTYFNYEAQQDKSGLPNDRFSAERPEGSISTLTIQRTEQRDSAMYRCASSLALRETQYFGPGTRLLVL.